Ten or more counts support the clone carrying this TCR beta chain. What it binds is unknown. This sample is part of a study of T cells in Graves' hyperthyroidism and ophthalmopathy. General study results and limits: Blood held most thyroid clonotypes expanded above 0.001 frequency.

Germline CDR1 MDHEN, CDR2 SYDVKM. This CDR3 has 14 residues. The V gene end was trimmed by 6 bases and the J gene end by 2 bases; junction bases not matched to a gene: 6. The CDR3 regions of TCR beta were amplified from RNA transcripts. The study used the HTBI primer set for a first-round RT-PCR of the TCR CDR3. Each CDR3 protein is one row after TCRdb ran MiXCR on the multiplex PCR reads. The sample consists of more than 350,000 distinct CDR3 sequences, roughly 17% of them appearing once. This chain links TRBV28 with TRBJ1-2; 7 bases line up with TRBD1. Sequences were obtained from blood. The TCR was taken from a woman aged 30 to 39 with Graves' hyperthyroidism that later progressed to Graves' ophthalmopathy. The CDR3 protein is CASSPRQGNYGYTF. In nucleotides, the CDR3 is TGTGCCAGCAGCCCCCGACAGGGCAACTATGGCTACACCTTC.